The source of this TCR beta chain is a study of cytomegalovirus exposure and HLA in healthy donors. Whole-study results and caveats: Later on, an analysis found that several of the most significant clusters appeared to be linked to common viral pathogens, which included parvovirus B19. The study had only CMV serostatus as immune exposure information. TCR beta sequences numbering 15,000 to 20,000 were associated with HLA alleles at 0.05 false discovery rate in a later analysis. In an earlier analysis, about 87% or about 30%: the productive usage of most TCR beta V segments.

The PCR used 60 Vbeta and 13 Jbeta primers. Sequenced by immunoSEQ multiplex PCR; TCRdb stores in-frame clones only, minus some. The table records under 150,000 clones, approximately 9% of them present only once. This clone was counted between two and nine times. The antigen is not known. This sequence originates from a woman in her 40s in good health and CMV-seropositive. What was sequenced was PBMCs.

CDR3 region: CASSPNGGTYEQYF. CDR3 DNA: TGCGCCAGCAGCCCCAATGGCGGGACCTACGAGCAGTACTTC. V is TRBV5-1 and J is TRBJ2-7, with D tentatively TRBD2 (6 bases). V was clipped by 4 bases and J by 2 bases, with 13 bases between them. The CDR3 covers 14 residues. Per germline, CDR1 SGHRS and CDR2 YFSETQ.